The 14 T cell receptor beta chains below all came from one sample that was sequenced in a study of T cells after posttransplantation cyclophosphamide. Here immunoSEQ multiplex PCR was the method, and the copy in TCRdb shows in-frame clones only, minus some. This sample comprises fewer than 12,000 clones, none seen once only. Treatment was busulfan-fludarabine conditioning, a marrow graft, and cyclophosphamide on days +3 and +4. The input for sequencing was PBMCs, taken after allogeneic stem cell transplant with posttransplant cyclophosphamide. These TCRs come from a female patient in her forties who received an allogeneic stem cell transplant from a related donor, was CMV-positive, and had no GVHD. Some T cells could come from the graft donor.

The sample holds many counts of this clone. The V call is TRBV7-9, the J call TRBJ2-1; 7 bases line up with TRBD2. J was trimmed by 2 bases and V by 5 bases; bases with no gene match: 12. CDR1 and CDR2 from the germline V gene are SEHNR and FQNEAQ (reference sequence). This CDR3 is built from 17 residues. CDR3 sequence reads: CASSARGAGAPYNEQFF. Written as DNA, the CDR3 is TGTGCCAGCAGCGCCCGTGGGGCGGGAGCACCCTACAATGAGCAGTTCTTC.

This clone was detected many times. The V gene is TRBV5-4, the J gene TRBJ2-7; 7 positions agree with TRBD2. The CDR3 sequence is 15 residues long. V was clipped by 0 bases and J by 3 bases; unmatched bases: 6. CDR1 is SGHNT, CDR2 YYREEE, per germline (reference sequence). CDR3 coding DNA: TGTGCCAGCAGCTTGGCTAGCGGAGACCTCTACGAGCAGTACTTC. Translated, it gives CASSLASGDLYEQYF.

This clone showed up many times. The chain has TRBV25-1 and TRBJ2-7, with 10 bases that match TRBD1. Germline V gene lookup returns CDR1 MGHDK and CDR2 SYGVNS. The CDR3 has 15 residues. V gave up 4 bases and J gave up 2 bases; unmatched junction bases: 5. DNA of the CDR3: TGTGCCAGCAGTGGATCGGACAGGGGGACCTACGAGCAGTACTTC. Protein sequence: CASSGSDRGTYEQYF.

This clone was recorded at least ten times. V gene TRBV4-2 combines with J gene TRBJ2-1, with D perhaps TRBD2 (6 bases). Trimming removed 1 base at V and 9 bases at J, with 13 bases between. Germline CDR1 reads LGHNA; CDR2 reads YNFKEQ. This CDR3 contains 14 residues. CDR3 DNA: TGTGCCAGCAGCCAAGTTAGCGGAGGGGCTGAGCAGTTCTTC. Protein: CASSQVSGGAEQFF.

As for this clone: With a much larger clone just one base away, this may be a read error. The rearrangement uses TRBV10-3 and TRBJ1-3, with D possibly matching TRBD1 (6 bases). CDR1 and CDR2 from the germline V gene are ENHRY and SYGVKD. The CDR3 contains 13 residues. Written as DNA, the CDR3 is TGTGCCATCAGGGACAGCTCTGGAAGCACCATATATTTT. This encodes CAIRDSSGSTIYF.

This clone counts as medium-sized. The gene calls are TRBV10-3 and TRBJ1-3; D is possibly TRBD1 (5 bases). V shed 11 bases and J shed 3 bases, with 14 bases lying between them. CDR1 is ENHRY, CDR2 SYGVKD, per germline. CDR3 size: 13 residues. The CDR3 region has the DNA TGTGCCTCAACCGGGGGGTTTGGAAACACCATATATTTT. Its protein product is CASTGGFGNTIYF.

This clone was seen at least ten times. This chain joins TRBV12-5 and TRBJ2-7; D possibly corresponds to TRBD2 (5 bases). Trimming took 1 base from V and 3 from J, leaving 7 bases between them. Germline CDR1 reads LGHNT; CDR2 reads FRNRAP. The CDR3 contains 13 residues. CDR3 amino acids: CASGLGRGYEQYF. DNA of the CDR3: TGTGCTAGTGGTTTGGGCCGGGGCTACGAGCAGTACTTC.

The chain carries TRBV7-2 and TRBJ1-2; D might be TRBD1 (5 bases). CDR1 is SGHTA and CDR2 is FQGNSA in the germline V gene. This CDR3 spans 15 amino acids. V gave up 5 bases and J gave up 4 bases, with 17 bases separating them. The CDR3 nucleotides are TGTGCCAGCAGCCAGACACAGGCACCACTCTATGGCTACACCTTC. Amino acid sequence: CASSQTQAPLYGYTF. Full variable domain (outside the CDR3, taken from reference TRBV7-2 and TRBJ1-2): GAGVSQSPSNKVTEKGKDVELRCDPISGHTALYWYRQSLGQGLEFLIYFQGNSAPDKSGLPSDRFSAERTGGSVSTLTIQRTQQEDSAVYLCASSQTQAPLYGYTFGSGTRLTVV.

This clone was detected ten times or more. This chain uses TRBV14 with TRBJ2-5, with D perhaps TRBD2 (6 bases). The CDR3 covers 14 residues. The germline V gene encodes CDR1 SGHDN and CDR2 FVKESK. Trimming took 4 bases from V and 5 from J, leaving 14 bases between them. The DNA of the CDR3 is TGTGCCAGCAGCCCTAGACTAGTCCCGGAGACCCAGTACTTC. Its translation: CASSPRLVPETQYF.

This clone has at least ten counts. The chain has TRBV6-6 and TRBJ1-2, with 7 bases lining up with TRBD1. This CDR3 is 11 amino acids long. The V and J ends lost 8 bases and 8 bases, in that order; junction bases with no gene match: 5. Germline loops: CDR1 MNHNY, CDR2 SVGAGI (reference sequence). The CDR3 reads CASVGGAGYTF. Here the CDR3 DNA reads TGTGCCAGCGTAGGGGGCGCGGGCTACACCTTC.

A few counts support this clone. The chain carries TRBV28 and TRBJ2-5, with 7 bases identical to TRBD1. Germline V lookup: CDR1 MDHEN, CDR2 SYDVKM. With V trimmed by 10 bases and J by 1 base, 6 bases remained unmatched. CDR3 size: 13 residues. This CDR3 is CATIDRAQETQYF. CDR3 in DNA: TGTGCCACCATAGACAGGGCCCAAGAGACCCAGTACTTC.

By share of the sample, this clone is medium-sized. This chain joins TRBV7-3 and TRBJ2-7; TRBD1 aligns across 9 bases. Per the germline V gene, CDR1 is SGHTA and CDR2 is FQGTGA. CDR3 size: 15 residues. The junction had 6 bases not matched to a gene; V was cut back by 2 bases and J by 4 bases. The CDR3 is CASSLGPGTGYEQYF. The CDR3 DNA reads as TGTGCCAGCAGCTTAGGCCCCGGGACAGGGTACGAGCAGTACTTC.

In its sample, this clone was seen many times. The genes are TRBV27 and TRBJ2-7, with D perhaps TRBD1 (5 bases). Germline values: CDR1 MNHEY, CDR2 SMNVEV (reference sequence). The CDR3 sequence is 14 residues long. The V end was cut by 4 bases, the J end by 6 bases, with 16 bases between. Written as DNA, the CDR3 is TGTGCCAGCAGTTCCCGGCTCAGGGCGACCGAGCAGTACTTC. Its protein product is CASSSRLRATEQYF.

The chain joins TRBV7-2 to TRBJ2-7; D is possibly TRBD2 (6 bases). Looked up from germline, CDR1 is SGHTA and CDR2 is FQGNSA. V was cut by 5 bases and J by 5 bases, with 16 bases left in between. The CDR3 extends over 14 amino acids. CDR3 bases: TGTGCCAGCAGCCGCTTCGGGGAGGACGACGAGCAGTACTTC. This codes for CASSRFGEDDEQYF.